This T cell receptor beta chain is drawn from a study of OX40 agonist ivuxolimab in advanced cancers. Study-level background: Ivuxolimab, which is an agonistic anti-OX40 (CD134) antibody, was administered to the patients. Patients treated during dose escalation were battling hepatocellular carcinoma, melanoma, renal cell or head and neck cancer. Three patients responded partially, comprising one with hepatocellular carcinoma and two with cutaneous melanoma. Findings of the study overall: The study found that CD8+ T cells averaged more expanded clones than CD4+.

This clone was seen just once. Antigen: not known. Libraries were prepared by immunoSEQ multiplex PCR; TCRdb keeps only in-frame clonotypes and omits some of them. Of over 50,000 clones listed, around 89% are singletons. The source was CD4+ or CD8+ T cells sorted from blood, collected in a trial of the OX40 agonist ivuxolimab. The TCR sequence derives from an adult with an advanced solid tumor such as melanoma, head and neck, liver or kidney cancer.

The DNA for the CDR3 is TGTGCCATTAATACAGGGAGGGAGAATGAAAAACTGTTTTTT. Translated: CAINTGRENEKLFF. J is TRBJ1-4 and V is TRBV2; tentatively, D is TRBD1 (6 bases). From germline, CDR1 is SNHLY and CDR2 FYNNEI. V lost 10 bases to trimming and J lost 5 bases, with 17 bases between them. The CDR3 runs to 14 residues.